These 5 T cell receptor beta chains were all obtained from the same sample, sequenced in a study of shared clonotypes between healthy human individuals. Assay used: immunoSEQ multiplex PCR; TCRdb lists only in-frame clones, some missing. The sample gives 2 million to 2.5 million clones, around 92% of which show up once; 0.37% is in the top ten. The sample consisted of naive CD4+ T cells from PBMCs. The subset: CD45RA+ positively selected. The receptors originated from a young man in good health. Some clones in this sample may be carry-over from other donors' samples.

This sequence joins TRBV19 and TRBJ2-3, with D perhaps assigned TRBD1 or TRBD2 (5 bases each). Germline values: CDR1 LNHDA, CDR2 SQIVND (reference sequence). The CDR3 length is 16 residues. V was cut by 0 bases and J by 7 bases, with 17 bases left in between. The CDR3 sequence: CASSIDRGAGSHTQYF. In DNA, the CDR3 is TGTGCCAGTAGTATAGACCGAGGGGCTGGTTCACATACGCAGTATTTT.

The CDR3: CSVVFGRDRGGETQYF. The CDR3 DNA sequence: TGCAGCGTTGTATTTGGTCGGGACAGGGGAGGAGAGACCCAGTACTTC. This rearrangement joins TRBV29-1 to TRBJ2-5, with 10 nucleotides matching TRBD1. The CDR3 runs to 16 residues. V trimming: 4 bases; J trimming: 4 bases; junction bases outside the gene matches: 12. Germline CDR1 and CDR2: SQVTM and ANQGSEA.

The chain couples TRBV5-4 to TRBJ2-3; no definite D call. V lost 3 bases, J lost 1 base, and 6 bases lay in between. This CDR3 has 13 amino acids. Germline V lookup: CDR1 SGHNT, CDR2 YYREEE (reference sequence). CDR3 loop: CASSSPGTDTQYF. The CDR3 bases are TGTGCCAGCAGCTCCCCGGGCACAGATACGCAGTATTTT.

This chain joins TRBV27 and TRBJ1-3; 8 nucleotides agree with TRBD1. Germline V lookup: CDR1 MNHEY, CDR2 SMNVEV (reference sequence). The CDR3 covers 14 residues. V dropped 6 bases and J dropped 7; count of bases not matched to a gene: 8. Here the CDR3 reads CASSRTGPGNTIYF. CDR3 coding DNA: TGTGCCAGCAGCCGGACAGGGCCGGGTAACACCATATATTTT.

The J gene is TRBJ2-2, the V gene TRBV28; D tentatively fits TRBD1 or TRBD2 (5 bases each). In germline, CDR1 is MDHEN, CDR2 SYDVKM. Trimming pared 4 bases from V and 4 bases from J, leaving 19 bases between. The CDR3 is made up of 17 amino acids. CDR3 loop: CASSSPGTAESTGELFF. CDR3 DNA sequence: TGTGCCAGCAGTTCCCCAGGGACCGCCGAGAGCACCGGGGAGCTGTTTTTT.